The subject of this entry is one T cell receptor (beta chain). This receptor's antigen is unknown. The input lacks base qualities; no much larger clone sits a single base away. The trial excluded patients who had a history of autoimmune disease or who were on systemic immunosuppression. Peripheral blood for TCR sequencing was collected from all dose cohorts at baseline, on cycle 4 day 1, and on cycle 7 day 1. Samples came from an open-label, multicenter, first-in-human phase I dose-escalation trial of ivuxolimab. The trial enrolled adults with locally advanced or metastatic head and neck squamous cell, hepatocellular, melanoma or renal cell carcinoma. Before TCR sequencing, CD4+ and CD8+ T cells were separately sorted from peripheral blood. The data derive from a study of OX40 agonist ivuxolimab in advanced cancers. Background on the whole study: The costimulatory receptor OX40 (CD134) was targeted by ivuxolimab, a fully human IgG2 agonistic monoclonal antibody. Partial responses occurred in three dose-escalation patients, of whom one had hepatocellular carcinoma and two had cutaneous melanoma. The paper reports the monotherapy dose-escalation portion (N of about 50 patients) of the phase I ivuxolimab trial. Intravenous ivuxolimab was administered to patients every 2 weeks at six dose levels: 0.01, 0.1, 0.3, 1.5, 3 and 10 mg/kg. Prior anti-PD-1, anti-PD-L1 or anti-CTLA-4 therapy was permitted, and checkpoint inhibitors had been received by more than 35% of dose-escalation patients. The dose-escalation cohort was 82.7% male with a mean age of roughly 60 years, ranging from roughly 23 to 85. Among the approximately 50 dose-escalation patients, about 19 had hepatocellular carcinoma, approximately 15 melanoma, 9 renal cell carcinoma and 9 head and neck cancer. Peripheral TCRbeta sequencing was intended to test whether TCR sequence diversity was altered and clonal T-cell expansion was caused by ivuxolimab. The research as a whole found: At doses of 0.1 to 3.0 mg/kg, clonal expansion of both CD4+ and CD8+ blood T cells was observed from baseline to week 6. Low levels of normalized T-cell clonal expansion were also seen in some patients who did not respond. In the 0.1-3.0 mg/kg groups, partial responders had among the lowest normalized peripheral clonal expansion, particularly in CD8+ T cells. The antigen specificity of the clonally expanded peripheral T cells was not determined. On average, CD8+ T cells showed more expanded clones than CD4+ T cells after ivuxolimab.

The trim is 5 bases for V and 7 bases for J, with a gap of 12 bases between the germline ends. The germline V gene gives CDR1 as SGHTA and CDR2 as FQGNSA. The CDR3 runs 14 amino acids, cysteine and phenylalanine included. Only the CDR3 portion is preserved as DNA: 42 bases, with reading frame beginning at the first base. To sequence the TCRbeta CDR3 region, genomic DNA was isolated from the sorted cells. The immunoSEQ Assay was used for sequencing of TCRbeta CDR3 regions. Sourced from immuneACCESS, this table was stored by TCRdb with only in-frame sequences that have V and J called. A share of the clones is absent; for the studies checked, an unresolved V gene accounts for under half, and the remainder has no known explanation. For this sample there are over 80,000 clones; about four fifths appear just once. Roughly 5% of the sample goes to the ten largest clones.

The rearrangement combines TRBV7-2 with TRBJ1-6; the D gene is possibly TRBD1, with 6 bases matching. This TCR was sampled from an adult with an advanced solid tumor such as melanoma, head and neck, liver or kidney cancer. The starting material was CD4+ or CD8+ T cells sorted from blood, obtained in a trial of the OX40 agonist ivuxolimab. The CDR3 region reads CASSRDTHNSPLHF. In nucleotides, the sequence is TGTGCCAGCAGCCGGGACACCCACAATTCACCCCTCCACTTT.